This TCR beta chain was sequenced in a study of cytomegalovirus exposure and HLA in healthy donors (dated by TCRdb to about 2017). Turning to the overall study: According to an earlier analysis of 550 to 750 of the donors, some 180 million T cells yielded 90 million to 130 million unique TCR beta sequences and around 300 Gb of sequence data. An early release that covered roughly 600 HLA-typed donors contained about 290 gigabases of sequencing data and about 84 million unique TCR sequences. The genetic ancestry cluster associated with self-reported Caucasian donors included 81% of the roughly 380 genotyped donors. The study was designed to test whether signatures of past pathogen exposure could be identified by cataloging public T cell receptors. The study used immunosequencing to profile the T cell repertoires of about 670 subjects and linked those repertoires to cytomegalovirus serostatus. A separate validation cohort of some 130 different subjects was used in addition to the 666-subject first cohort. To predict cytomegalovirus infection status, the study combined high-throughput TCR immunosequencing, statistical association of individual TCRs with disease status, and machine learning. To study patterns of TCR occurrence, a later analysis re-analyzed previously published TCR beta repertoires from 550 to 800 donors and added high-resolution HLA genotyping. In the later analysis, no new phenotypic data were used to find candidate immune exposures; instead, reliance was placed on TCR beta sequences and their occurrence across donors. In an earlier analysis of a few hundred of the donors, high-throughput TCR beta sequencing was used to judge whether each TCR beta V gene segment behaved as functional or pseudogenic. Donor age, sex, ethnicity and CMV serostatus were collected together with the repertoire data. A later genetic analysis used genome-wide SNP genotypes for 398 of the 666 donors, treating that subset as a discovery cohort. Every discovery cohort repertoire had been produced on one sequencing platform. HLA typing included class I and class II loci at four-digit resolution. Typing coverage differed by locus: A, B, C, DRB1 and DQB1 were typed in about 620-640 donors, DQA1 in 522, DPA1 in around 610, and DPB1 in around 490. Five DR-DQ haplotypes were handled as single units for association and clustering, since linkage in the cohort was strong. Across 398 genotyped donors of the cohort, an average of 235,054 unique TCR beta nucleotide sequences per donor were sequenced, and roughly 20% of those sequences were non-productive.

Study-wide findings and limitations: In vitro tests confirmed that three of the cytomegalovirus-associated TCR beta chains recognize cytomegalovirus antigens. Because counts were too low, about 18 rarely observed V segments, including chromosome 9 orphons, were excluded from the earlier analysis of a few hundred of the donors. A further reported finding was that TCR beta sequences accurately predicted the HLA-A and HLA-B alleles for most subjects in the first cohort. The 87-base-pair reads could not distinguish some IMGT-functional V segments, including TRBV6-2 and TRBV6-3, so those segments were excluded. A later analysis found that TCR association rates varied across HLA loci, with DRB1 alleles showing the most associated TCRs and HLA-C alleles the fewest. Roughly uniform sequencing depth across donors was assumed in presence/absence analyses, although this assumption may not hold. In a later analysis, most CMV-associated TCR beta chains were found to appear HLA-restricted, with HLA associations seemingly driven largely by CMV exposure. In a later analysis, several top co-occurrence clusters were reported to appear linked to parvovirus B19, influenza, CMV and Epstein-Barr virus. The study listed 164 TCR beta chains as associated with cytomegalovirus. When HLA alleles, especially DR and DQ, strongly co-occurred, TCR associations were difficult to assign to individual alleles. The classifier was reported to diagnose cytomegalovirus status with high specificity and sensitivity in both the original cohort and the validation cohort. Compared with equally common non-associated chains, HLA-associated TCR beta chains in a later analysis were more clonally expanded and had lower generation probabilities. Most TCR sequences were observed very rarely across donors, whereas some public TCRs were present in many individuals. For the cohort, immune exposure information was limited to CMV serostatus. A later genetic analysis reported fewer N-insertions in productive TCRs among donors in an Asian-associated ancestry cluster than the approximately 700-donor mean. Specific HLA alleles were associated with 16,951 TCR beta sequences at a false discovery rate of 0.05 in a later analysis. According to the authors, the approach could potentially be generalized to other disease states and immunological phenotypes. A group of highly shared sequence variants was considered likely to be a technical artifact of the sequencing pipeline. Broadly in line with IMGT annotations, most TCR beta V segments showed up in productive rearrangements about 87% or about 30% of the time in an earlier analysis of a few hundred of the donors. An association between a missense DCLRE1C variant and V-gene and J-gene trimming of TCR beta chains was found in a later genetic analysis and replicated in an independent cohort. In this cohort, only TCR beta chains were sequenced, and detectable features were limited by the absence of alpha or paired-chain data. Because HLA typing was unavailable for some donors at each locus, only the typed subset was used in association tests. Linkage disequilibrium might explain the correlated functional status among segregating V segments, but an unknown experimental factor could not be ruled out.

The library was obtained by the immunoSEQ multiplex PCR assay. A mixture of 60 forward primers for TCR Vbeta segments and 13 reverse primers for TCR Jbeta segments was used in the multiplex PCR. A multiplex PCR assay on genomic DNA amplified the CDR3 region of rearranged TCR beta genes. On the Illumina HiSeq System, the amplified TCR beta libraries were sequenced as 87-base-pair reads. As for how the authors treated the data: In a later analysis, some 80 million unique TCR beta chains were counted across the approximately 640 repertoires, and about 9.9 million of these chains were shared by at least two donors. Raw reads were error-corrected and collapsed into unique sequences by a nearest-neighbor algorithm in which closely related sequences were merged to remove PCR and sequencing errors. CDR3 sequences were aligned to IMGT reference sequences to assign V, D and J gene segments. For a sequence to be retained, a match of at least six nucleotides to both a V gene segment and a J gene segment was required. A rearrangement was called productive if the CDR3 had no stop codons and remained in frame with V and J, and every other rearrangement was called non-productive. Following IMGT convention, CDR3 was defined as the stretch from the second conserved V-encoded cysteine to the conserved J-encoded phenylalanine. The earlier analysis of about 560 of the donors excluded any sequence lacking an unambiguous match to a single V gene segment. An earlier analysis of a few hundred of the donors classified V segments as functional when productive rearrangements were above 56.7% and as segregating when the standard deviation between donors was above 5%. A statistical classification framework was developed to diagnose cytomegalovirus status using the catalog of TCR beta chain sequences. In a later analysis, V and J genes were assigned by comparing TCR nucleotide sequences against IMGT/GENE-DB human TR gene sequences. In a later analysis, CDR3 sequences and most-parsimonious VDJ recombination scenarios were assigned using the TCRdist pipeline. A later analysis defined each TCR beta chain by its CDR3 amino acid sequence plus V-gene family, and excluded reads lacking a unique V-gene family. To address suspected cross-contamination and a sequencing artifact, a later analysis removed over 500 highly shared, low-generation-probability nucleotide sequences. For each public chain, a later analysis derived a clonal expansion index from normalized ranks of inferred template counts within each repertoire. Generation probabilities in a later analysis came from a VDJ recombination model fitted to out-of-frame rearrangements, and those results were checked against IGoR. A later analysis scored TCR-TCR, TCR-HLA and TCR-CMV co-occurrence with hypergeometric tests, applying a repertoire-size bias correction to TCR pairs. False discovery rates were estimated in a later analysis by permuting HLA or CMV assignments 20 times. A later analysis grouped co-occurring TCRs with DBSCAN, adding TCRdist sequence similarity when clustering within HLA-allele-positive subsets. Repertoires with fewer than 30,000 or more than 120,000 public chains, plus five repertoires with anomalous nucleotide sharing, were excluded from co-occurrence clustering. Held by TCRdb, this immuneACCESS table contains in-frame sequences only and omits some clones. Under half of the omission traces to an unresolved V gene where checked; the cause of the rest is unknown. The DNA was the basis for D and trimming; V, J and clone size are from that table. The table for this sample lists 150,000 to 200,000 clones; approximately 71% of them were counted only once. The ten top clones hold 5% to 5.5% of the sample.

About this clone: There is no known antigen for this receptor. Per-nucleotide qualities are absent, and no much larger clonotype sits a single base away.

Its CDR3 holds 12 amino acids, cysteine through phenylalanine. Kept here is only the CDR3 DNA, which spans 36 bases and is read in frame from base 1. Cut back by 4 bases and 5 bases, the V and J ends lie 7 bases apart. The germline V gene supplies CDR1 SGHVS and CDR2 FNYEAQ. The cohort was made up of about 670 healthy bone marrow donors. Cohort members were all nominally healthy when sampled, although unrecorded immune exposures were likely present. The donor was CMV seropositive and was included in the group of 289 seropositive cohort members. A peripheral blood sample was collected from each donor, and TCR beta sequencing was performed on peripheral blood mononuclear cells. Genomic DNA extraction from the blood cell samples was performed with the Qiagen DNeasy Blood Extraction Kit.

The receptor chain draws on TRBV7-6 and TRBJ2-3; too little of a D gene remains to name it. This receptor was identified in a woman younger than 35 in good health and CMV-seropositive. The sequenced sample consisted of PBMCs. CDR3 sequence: CASSYREDTQYF. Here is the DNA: TGTGCCAGCAGCTACCGCGAAGATACGCAGTATTTT.